Listed here are 32 T cell receptor beta chains from one sample, sequenced in a study of T cells in Graves' hyperthyroidism and ophthalmopathy. Amplification of TCR beta CDR3 regions was performed using RNA transcripts as template. First-round RT-PCR with HTBI primers amplified the TCR CDR3 region. TCRdb passed the multiplex PCR reads through MiXCR, listing each CDR3 protein once. The sample holds 600,000 or so distinct CDR3 sequences; approximately 14% are singletons and the top ten take roughly 7.7%. The sequenced sample consisted of blood. These receptors were obtained from a woman aged 18-30 years with Graves' ophthalmopathy.

This clonotype was detected ten times or more. The chain recombines TRBV24-1 with TRBJ1-5; 7 bases agree with TRBD1. The V and J ends lost 4 bases and 3 bases, in that order; junction bases with no gene match: 8. The germline V gene has CDR1 KGHDR and CDR2 SFDVKD. This CDR3 is 16 amino acids long. CDR3 protein: CATSDRGTAHNQPQHF. The CDR3 region has the DNA TGTGCCACCAGTGACAGAGGGACAGCCCACAATCAGCCCCAGCATTTT.

This clonotype was observed many times. V gene TRBV20-1 combines with J gene TRBJ1-4, with TRBD1 identical over 8 bases. Looked up from germline, CDR1 is DFQATT and CDR2 is SNEGSKA (reference sequence). The CDR3 is made up of 12 amino acids. After removal of 4 bases from V and 11 bases from J, the junction contained 6 bases not matched to a gene. The CDR3 DNA reads as TGCAGTGCTACTCAGACAGGGGCCAAACTGTTTTTT. Translated, it gives CSATQTGAKLFF.

The rearrangement links TRBV9 to TRBJ1-4; TRBD1 is a possible D gene (5 bases). From germline, CDR1 is SGDLS and CDR2 YYNGEE. This CDR3 is built from 13 residues. Trimming took 5 bases from V and 8 from J, leaving 13 bases between them. CDR3 sequence (DNA): TGTGCCAGCAGTGACAGCGGAGACGAAAAACTGTTTTTT. Its protein is CASSDSGDEKLFF. The whole variable domain, remainder taken from reference TRBV9 and TRBJ1-4, is DSGVTQTPKHLITATGQRVTLRCSPRSGDLSVYWYQQSLDQGLQFLIQYYNGEERAKGNILERFSAQQFPDLHSELNLSSLELGDSALYFCASSDSGDEKLFFGSGTQLSVL.

Ten or more counts support this clonotype. The chain employs TRBV5-1 and TRBJ2-3, with 15 bases identical to TRBD2. V shed 4 bases, J shed 6 bases, and the junction held 12 bases outside the gene matches. CDR1 SGHRS and CDR2 YFSETQ come from the germline V gene. The CDR3 has 18 amino acids. The CDR3 reads CASSPARTSGRAYDTQYF. Here the CDR3 DNA reads TGCGCCAGCAGCCCGGCCCGGACTAGCGGGAGGGCCTATGATACGCAGTATTTT. The variable domain in full, with the rest retrieved from reference TRBV5-1 and TRBJ2-3, is KAGVTQTPRYLIKTRGQQVTLSCSPISGHRSVSWYQQTPGQGLQFLFEYFSETQRNKGNFPGRFSGRQFSNSRSEMNVSTLELGDSALYLCASSPARTSGRAYDTQYFGPGTRLTVL.

This clonotype was observed at least ten times. CDR3 DNA: TGTGCCAGCAGCTCCTCTGCTGGTGGACAGGGAAGGTCCGGGGAGCTGTTTTTT. Its protein product is CASSSSAGGQGRSGELFF. The chain links TRBV7-3 to TRBJ2-2; 8 bases fit TRBD1. Germline V gene data show CDR1 as SGHTA and CDR2 as FQGTGA. The CDR3 runs to 18 residues. Trimming cost V 4 bases and J 6 bases; bases outside gene matches: 16.

CDR3 in amino acids: CASSPLGNGRNNEKLFF. In nucleotides, the CDR3 is TGCGCCAGCAGCCCTCTTGGGAACGGCCGTAATAATGAAAAACTGTTTTTT. This sequence joins TRBV4-1 and TRBJ1-4; D is uncertain. Trimming stripped 4 bases from V and 4 bases from J, with 19 bases between. The CDR3 consists of 17 residues. Looked up from germline, CDR1 is MGHRA and CDR2 is YSYEKL.

In its sample, this clonotype was seen many times. The chain uses TRBV5-1 and TRBJ2-2; 9 nucleotides align to TRBD2. Germline assignment: CDR1 SGHRS and CDR2 YFSETQ. V gave up 0 bases and J gave up 3 bases; unmatched junction bases: 6. This CDR3 has 17 amino acids. CDR3 nucleotides: TGCGCCAGCAGCTTGGAATATACTAGCGGGTACACCGGGGAGCTGTTTTTT. Translation gives CASSLEYTSGYTGELFF.

The CDR3 spells CAWSQGGYSFEQYF. CDR3 DNA sequence: TGTGCCTGGAGTCAAGGCGGATATAGTTTCGAGCAGTACTTC. The chain uses TRBV30 and TRBJ2-7; D ambiguous. The V end lost 2 bases, the J end lost 6 bases, and 17 bases lay between the germline ends. Germline CDR1 reads GTSNPN; CDR2 reads SVGIG (reference sequence). The length of the CDR3 is 14 residues.

This clonotype was found a few times. V is TRBV6-1 and J is TRBJ2-5; D possibly corresponds to TRBD2 (5 bases). The CDR3 length is 14 residues. The V end lost 3 bases, the J end lost 7 bases, and 15 bases lay between the germline ends. Germline CDR1 and CDR2: MNHNS and SASEGT. CDR3 residues: CASSDRDPAGTQYF. Written as DNA, the CDR3 is TGTGCCAGCAGTGACCGGGATCCTGCGGGGACCCAGTACTTC.

This clonotype was seen a few times. A read error is possible here, since a much larger clone lies one base away. V gene TRBV27 combines with J gene TRBJ2-3; D ambiguous. With 3 bases removed from V and 6 bases from J, the gap between germline ends came to 4 bases. Germline V gene lookup returns CDR1 MNHEY and CDR2 SMNVEV (reference sequence). The CDR3 covers 11 residues. CDR3 amino acids: CASSFMDTQYF. The CDR3 nucleotides read TGTGCCAGCAGTTTTATGGATACGCAGTATTTT.

This clonotype came up many times. The V call is TRBV6-1, the J call TRBJ1-5; no clear D. Germline CDR1 is MNHNS and CDR2 is SASEGT. V was clipped by 6 bases and J by 6 bases, with 15 bases between them. The CDR3 runs 14 residues. The CDR3 DNA follows: TGTGCCAGCAGCCCATTAGGCGCGACTCAGCCCCAGCATTTT. Translated, it gives CASSPLGATQPQHF.

This clonotype was counted at least ten times. This rearrangement joins TRBV7-2 to TRBJ2-1; 9 bases fit TRBD1. J lost 0 bases, V lost 8 bases, and 5 bases had no gene match. Germline V gene lookup returns CDR1 SGHTA and CDR2 FQGNSA. CDR3 length equals 15 residues. DNA for the CDR3: TGTGCCAGCGGACAGGGGCAGAGCTCCTACAATGAGCAGTTCTTC. Translating it yields CASGQGQSSYNEQFF.

This clonotype was recorded many times. The DNA for the CDR3 is TGTGCCAGCAGCTTAGATGTAGTGGGTAGGCCCTACAATGAGCAGTTCTTC. Translation gives CASSLDVVGRPYNEQFF. V gene TRBV11-2 combines with J gene TRBJ2-1, with D unclear. The germline V and J ends were trimmed by 0 bases and 2 bases, with 14 bases remaining between them. CDR3 size: 17 residues. CDR1 is SGHAT and CDR2 is FQNNGV in the germline V gene.

This clonotype turned up a few times. This chain uses TRBV4-1 with TRBJ2-1, with TRBD2 matching over 9 bases. CDR3 length: 16 amino acids. The V and J ends lost 5 bases and 4 bases, in that order; junction bases with no gene match: 9. Looked up from germline, CDR1 is MGHRA and CDR2 is YSYEKL. The CDR3 bases are TGCGCCAGCAGCAAACGAGGCCTAGCGGGGTACAATGAGCAGTTCTTC. It yields the protein CASSKRGLAGYNEQFF.

This clonotype has only a few counts. The rearrangement links TRBV9 to TRBJ1-1; tentatively, D is TRBD1 (5 bases). Germline CDR1 reads SGDLS; CDR2 reads YYNGEE. CDR3 length equals 15 residues. Trimming took 4 bases from V and 3 from J, leaving 16 bases between them. The CDR3 bases are TGTGCCAGCAGCATCCAGGGTAATTACGACACTGAAGCTTTCTTT. Amino acid sequence: CASSIQGNYDTEAFF.

This clonotype has ten or more counts. The V gene is TRBV29-1, the J gene TRBJ2-7, with D possibly matching TRBD2 (7 bases). This CDR3 region has 13 residues. Trimming left V 4 bases short and J 5 bases short, with 15 bases between. Germline V gives CDR1 SQVTM, CDR2 ANQGSEA. CDR3 nucleotides: TGCAGCGTTGTGGCCCGAGGGGGGGACGAGCAGTACTTC. Its protein is CSVVARGGDEQYF.

This chain links TRBV7-2 with TRBJ1-1, with D maybe TRBD1 (6 bases). The germline gives CDR1 SGHTA, CDR2 FQGNSA. The CDR3 is 14 amino acids. V lost 6 bases, J lost 4 bases, and 15 bases lay in between. In DNA form, the CDR3 reads TGTGCCAGCAGTATCACAGGGATGAGCACTGAAGCTTTCTTT. Amino acids: CASSITGMSTEAFF.

This clonotype was picked up many times. This rearrangement joins TRBV24-1 to TRBJ1-5; 7 bases line up with TRBD1. Looked up from germline, CDR1 is KGHDR and CDR2 is SFDVKD. CDR3 size: 16 residues. V shed 2 bases, J shed 2 bases, and the junction held 5 bases outside the gene matches. CDR3 coding DNA: TGTGCCACCAGTGATTCACGACAGGGTGGCAATCAGCCCCAGCATTTT. Amino acid sequence: CATSDSRQGGNQPQHF.

This clonotype was observed a few times. This chain links TRBV6-2 or TRBV6-3 with TRBJ1-2; TRBD1 matches at 7 bases. CDR1 and CDR2 from the germline V gene are MNHEY and SVGEGT. Trimming cost V 2 bases and J 3 bases; bases outside gene matches: 0. The CDR3 is 13 residues long. The CDR3 spells CASSYGQDYGYTF. The CDR3 DNA is TGTGCCAGCAGTTACGGACAGGACTATGGCTACACCTTC.

This clonotype was counted at least ten times. This chain connects TRBV11-2 to TRBJ1-4; D is unclear. V was shortened by 4 bases and J by 0 bases, with 15 bases between the two germline ends. CDR1 and CDR2 from the germline V gene are SGHAT and FQNNGV. CDR3 length equals 17 residues. In DNA, the CDR3 is TGTGCCAGCAGCTGGGTTGGCAGGCGTGCAACTAATGAAAAACTGTTTTTT. It yields the protein CASSWVGRRATNEKLFF.

In its sample, this clonotype was seen many times. The V gene is TRBV7-9, the J gene TRBJ2-3; 8 positions match TRBD1. Trimming cost V 1 base and J 1 base; bases outside gene matches: 10. The CDR3 sequence is 18 residues long. From germline, CDR1 is SEHNR and CDR2 FQNEAQ (reference sequence). This CDR3 is CASSLVASTTGGTDTQYF. The CDR3 bases are TGTGCCAGCAGCTTAGTAGCCTCCACGACAGGGGGCACAGATACGCAGTATTTT.

The chain combines TRBV9 with TRBJ2-3, with 8 bases matching TRBD2. Germline V CDR1 and CDR2: SGDLS, YYNGEE. V shed 4 bases and J 3 bases; nucleotides not matched to a gene: 10. This CDR3 contains 16 residues. In DNA form, the CDR3 reads TGTGCCAGCAGCACTCGGGGTAGCGGGACTACAGATACGCAGTATTTT. Encoded protein: CASSTRGSGTTDTQYF. Drawing the rest from reference TRBV9 and TRBJ2-3, the complete variable domain is DSGVTQTPKHLITATGQRVTLRCSPRSGDLSVYWYQQSLDQGLQFLIQYYNGEERAKGNILERFSAQQFPDLHSELNLSSLELGDSALYFCASSTRGSGTTDTQYFGPGTRLTVL.

This clonotype was detected only a few times. V usage is TRBV6-1 and J usage is TRBJ2-3; possibly TRBD1 for D (5 bases). Trimming stripped 1 base from V and 4 bases from J, with 9 bases between. The CDR3 has 14 residues. The V gene's germline CDR1 is MNHNS and CDR2 SASEGT. DNA of the CDR3: TGTGCCAGCAGTGAAGTTTGGGGCCCAGATACGCAGTATTTT. Translating gives CASSEVWGPDTQYF.

This clonotype was detected ten times or more. The chain uses TRBV7-2 and TRBJ2-1, with 13 bases fitting TRBD2. Per germline, CDR1 SGHTA and CDR2 FQGNSA. The CDR3 has 14 residues. Trimming at V came to 5 bases and at J to 9 bases, leaving 4 bases not matched to a gene. The CDR3 DNA follows: TGTGCCAGCAGCACTAGCGGGAGGGATGGTGAGCAGTTCTTC. It encodes CASSTSGRDGEQFF. Full variable domain (missing parts from reference TRBV7-2 and TRBJ2-1): GAGVSQSPSNKVTEKGKDVELRCDPISGHTALYWYRQSLGQGLEFLIYFQGNSAPDKSGLPSDRFSAERTGGSVSTLTIQRTQQEDSAVYLCASSTSGRDGEQFFGPGTRLTVL.

J is TRBJ2-1 and V is TRBV4-1; no definite D call. Germline V lookup: CDR1 MGHRA, CDR2 YSYEKL. This CDR3 comprises 15 residues. V lost 8 bases, J lost 9 bases, and 23 bases lay in between. CDR3 loop: CASSNPPQGLTEQFF. CDR3 nucleotide sequence: TGCGCCAGCTCAAATCCCCCACAAGGGCTAACTGAGCAGTTCTTC.

V is TRBV9 and J is TRBJ2-1; D may be TRBD1 (7 bases). V was clipped by 4 bases and J by 8 bases, with 13 bases between them. Germline-derived CDR1 and CDR2 are SGDLS and YYNGEE. This CDR3 is 13 amino acids long. CDR3 DNA: TGTGCCAGCAGCTTTACAGGGGAGGATGAGCAGTTCTTC. Its protein product is CASSFTGEDEQFF. The variable domain in full, with the rest retrieved from reference TRBV9 and TRBJ2-1, is DSGVTQTPKHLITATGQRVTLRCSPRSGDLSVYWYQQSLDQGLQFLIQYYNGEERAKGNILERFSAQQFPDLHSELNLSSLELGDSALYFCASSFTGEDEQFFGPGTRLTVL.

This clonotype has more than one count but fewer than ten. One end of the junction is discordant with germline, which a read error may explain. This chain links TRBV12-3 or TRBV12-4 with TRBJ2-3; 7 nucleotides line up with TRBD2. This CDR3 is 15 amino acids long. The CDR3 loop reads CAGSLAASGTDTQYF. In DNA, the CDR3 is TGTGCCGGCAGTTTAGCCGCTAGCGGTACAGATACGCAGTATTTT.

This clonotype was seen ten or more times. The chain joins TRBV20-1 to TRBJ2-1; possible D gene TRBD1, 6 bases. The V and J ends lost 3 bases and 7 bases respectively, with 13 bases between them. CDR1 and CDR2 from the germline V gene are DFQATT and SNEGSKA (reference sequence). There are 13 residues in the CDR3. The CDR3 spells CSARYLTGNEQFF. The CDR3 region has the DNA TGCAGTGCTAGGTATCTAACAGGGAATGAGCAGTTCTTC.

This clonotype was detected a few times. The V and J genes are TRBV4-1 and TRBJ2-7; 9 nucleotides match TRBD2. This CDR3 has 17 amino acids. The germline CDR1 and CDR2 sequences are MGHRA and YSYEKL. V was clipped by 1 base and J by 2 bases; unmatched bases: 9. The chain's CDR3 is CASSQVWGSGSPYEQYF. CDR3 nucleotides: TGCGCCAGCAGCCAAGTTTGGGGTAGCGGGAGCCCCTACGAGCAGTACTTC.

The chain uses TRBV19 and TRBJ1-3; 8 bases map to TRBD1. The CDR3 runs 18 residues. Per the germline V gene, CDR1 is LNHDA and CDR2 is SQIVND (reference sequence). V gave up 8 bases and J gave up 4 bases; unmatched junction bases: 19. The CDR3 coding sequence is TGTGCCAGTGCAGGGGGCGGTCATCCTTTTCTTGACGGAAACACCATATATTTT. Translation gives CASAGGGHPFLDGNTIYF.

Remarks on this clonotype: A much bigger clone sits one base away, suggesting this may be a read error. This rearrangement joins TRBV6-2 or TRBV6-3 to TRBJ2-1; possibly TRBD1 for D (6 bases). This CDR3 comprises 13 residues. Germline V gives CDR1 MNHEY, CDR2 SVGEGT. With 6 bases removed from V and 10 bases from J, the gap between germline ends came to 16 bases. The CDR3 is CASSYARQGEQFF. CDR3 DNA: TGTGCCAGCAGCTATGCCAGGCAGGGGGAGCAGTTCTTC.

This clonotype occurred many times. The chain couples TRBV5-6 to TRBJ2-1; 7 bases match TRBD2. In germline, CDR1 is SGHDT, CDR2 YYEEEE. V was clipped by 3 bases and J by 6 bases; unmatched bases: 9. The CDR3 contains 15 residues. The CDR3 loop is CASSSIPGRVNEQFF. The CDR3 DNA is TGTGCCAGCAGCTCCATCCCTGGGAGGGTCAATGAGCAGTTCTTC.